The entry below gives a single T cell receptor (beta chain) sequence along with its context. Its antigen remains unidentified. The CDR3 sequence is 12 residues long. From germline, CDR1 is SGHVS and CDR2 FQNEAQ. V was clipped by 8 bases and J by 5 bases, with 13 bases between them. TCRdb keeps only in-frame clones here, not all; method: immunoSEQ multiplex PCR. Of about 25,000 clones in the sample, 70% to 90% were seen once. These data are taken from a study of T cells in localized non-small cell lung cancer. Whole-study results and caveats: Turning up in adjacent lung were a median approximately 60 of the top 100 tumor clones. Higher blood T cell density went with longer overall survival. Tumor showed lower T cell clonality than uninvolved adjacent lung, where it was highest. Heterogeneity within the tumor remains possible, as just one region underwent sequencing.

This specimen was peripheral blood, taken before any cancer treatment. This sequence joins TRBV7-8 and TRBJ2-7, with D hard to call. The sequence was collected from a female donor of 60 years or more with stage I lung adenocarcinoma. DNA of the CDR3: TGTGCCAGCTGGGTCAAGGCCCACGAGCAGTACTTC. It encodes CASWVKAHEQYF. The variable domain in full, with the rest retrieved from reference TRBV7-8 and TRBJ2-7, is GAGVSQSPRYKVAKRGQDVALRCDPISGHVSLFWYQQALGQGPEFLTYFQNEAQLDKSGLPSDRFFAERPEGSVSTLKIQRTQQEDSAVYLCASWVKAHEQYFGPGTRLTVT.